This entry concerns a single T cell receptor (beta chain). The data were produced by immunoSEQ multiplex PCR, yet TCRdb's version contains in-frame clones alone and is incomplete. The sample yields about 81,000 clones, about 92% seen once. This specimen comes from a study of OX40 agonist ivuxolimab in advanced cancers. Study in general: The patients received agonistic anti-OX40 (CD134) antibody ivuxolimab. People in dose escalation had one of these cancers: hepatocellular carcinoma, melanoma, renal cell or head and neck cancer.

Per germline, CDR1 LGHNA and CDR2 YSLEER. The CDR3 length is 13 residues. Trimming took 4 bases from V and 5 from J; bases not matched to a gene: 2. The sample was CD4+ or CD8+ T cells sorted from blood, taken in a trial of the OX40 agonist ivuxolimab. The chain employs TRBV4-3 and TRBJ2-1; 7 bases map to TRBD1. This TCR was recovered from an adult with an advanced solid tumor such as melanoma, head and neck, liver or kidney cancer. The CDR3: CASSPQGDNEQFF. DNA for the CDR3: TGCGCCAGCAGCCCGCAGGGGGACAATGAGCAGTTCTTC.